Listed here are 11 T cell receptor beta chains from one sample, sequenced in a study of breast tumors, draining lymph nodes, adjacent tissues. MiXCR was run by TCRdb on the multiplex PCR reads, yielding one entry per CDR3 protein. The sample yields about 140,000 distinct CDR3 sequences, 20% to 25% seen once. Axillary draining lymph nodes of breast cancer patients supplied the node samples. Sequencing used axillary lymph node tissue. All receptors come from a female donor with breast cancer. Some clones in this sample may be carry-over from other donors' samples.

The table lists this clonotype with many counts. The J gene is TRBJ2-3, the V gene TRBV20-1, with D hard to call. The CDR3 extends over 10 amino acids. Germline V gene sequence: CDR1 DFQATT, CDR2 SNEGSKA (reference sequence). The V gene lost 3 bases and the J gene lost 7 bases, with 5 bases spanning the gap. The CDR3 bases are TGCAGTGCTAGCGGACATACGCAGTATTTT. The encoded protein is CSASGHTQYF.

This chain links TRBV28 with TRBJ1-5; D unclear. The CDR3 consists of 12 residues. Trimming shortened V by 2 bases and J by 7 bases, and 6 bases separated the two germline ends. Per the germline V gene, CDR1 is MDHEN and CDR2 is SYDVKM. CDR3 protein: CASSLSRQPQHF. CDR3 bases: TGTGCCAGCAGTTTAAGCAGGCAGCCCCAGCATTTT.

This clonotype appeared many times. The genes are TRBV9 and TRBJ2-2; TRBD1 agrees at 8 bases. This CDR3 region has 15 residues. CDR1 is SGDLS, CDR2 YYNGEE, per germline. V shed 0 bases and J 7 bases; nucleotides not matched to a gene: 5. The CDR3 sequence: CASSVGQGIIGELFF. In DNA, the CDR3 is TGTGCCAGCAGCGTAGGACAGGGGATAATCGGGGAGCTGTTTTTT.

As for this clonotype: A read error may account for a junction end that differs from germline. DNA for the CDR3: TGTGCCCGCAGCCTAGGGACAGGGGGTTTCGGCGGTCAGCCCCAGCATTTT. Translation: CARSLGTGGFGGQPQHF. The chain is built from TRBV28 and TRBJ1-5, with TRBD1 matching over 11 bases. Germline values: CDR1 MDHEN, CDR2 SYDVKM. The CDR3 is 17 residues long.

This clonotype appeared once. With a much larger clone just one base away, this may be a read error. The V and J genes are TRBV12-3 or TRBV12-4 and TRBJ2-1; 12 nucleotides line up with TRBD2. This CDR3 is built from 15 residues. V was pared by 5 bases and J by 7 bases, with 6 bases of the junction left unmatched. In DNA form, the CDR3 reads TGTGCCAGCAGTACTCCGACTAGCGGGAGAAATGAGCAGTTCTTC. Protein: CASSTPTSGRNEQFF.

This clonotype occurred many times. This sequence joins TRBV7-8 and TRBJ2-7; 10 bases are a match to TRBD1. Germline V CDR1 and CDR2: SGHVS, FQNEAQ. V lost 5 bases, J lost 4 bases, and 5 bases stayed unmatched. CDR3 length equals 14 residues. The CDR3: CASSPRDRGYEQYF. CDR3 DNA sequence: TGTGCCAGCAGCCCCCGGGACAGGGGTTACGAGCAGTACTTC. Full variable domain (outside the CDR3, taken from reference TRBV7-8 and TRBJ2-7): GAGVSQSPRYKVAKRGQDVALRCDPISGHVSLFWYQQALGQGPEFLTYFQNEAQLDKSGLPSDRFFAERPEGSVSTLKIQRTQQEDSAVYLCASSPRDRGYEQYFGPGTRLTVT.

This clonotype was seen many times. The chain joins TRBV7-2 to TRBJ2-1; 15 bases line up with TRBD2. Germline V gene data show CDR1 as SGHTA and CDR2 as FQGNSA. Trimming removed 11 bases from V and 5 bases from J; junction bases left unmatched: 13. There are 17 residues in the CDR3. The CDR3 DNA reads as TGTGCCTCCAGCCGAGGGGGACTAGCGGGAGGAAACAATGAGCAGTTCTTC. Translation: CASSRGGLAGGNNEQFF.

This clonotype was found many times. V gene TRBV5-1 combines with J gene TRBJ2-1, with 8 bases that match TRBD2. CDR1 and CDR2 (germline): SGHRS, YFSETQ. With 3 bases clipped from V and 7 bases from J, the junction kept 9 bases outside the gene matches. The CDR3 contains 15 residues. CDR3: CASSSRVAGNNEQFF. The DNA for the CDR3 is TGCGCCAGCAGCTCGAGGGTAGCGGGAAATAATGAGCAGTTCTTC.

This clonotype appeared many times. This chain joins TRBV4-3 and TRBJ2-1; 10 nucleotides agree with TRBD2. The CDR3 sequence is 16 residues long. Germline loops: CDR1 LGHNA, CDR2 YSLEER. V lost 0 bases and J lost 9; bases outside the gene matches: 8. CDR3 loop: CASSQDRSGRASEQFF. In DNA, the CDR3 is TGCGCCAGCAGCCAAGATCGGAGCGGGAGGGCATCTGAGCAGTTCTTC.

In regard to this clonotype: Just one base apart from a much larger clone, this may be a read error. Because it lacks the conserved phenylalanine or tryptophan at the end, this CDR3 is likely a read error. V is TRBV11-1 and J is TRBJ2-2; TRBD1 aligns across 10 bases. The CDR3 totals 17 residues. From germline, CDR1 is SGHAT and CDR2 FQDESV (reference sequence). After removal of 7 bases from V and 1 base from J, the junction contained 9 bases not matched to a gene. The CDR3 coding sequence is TGTGCCAGCACGGCGGACCGGGACAGGGGGAACACCGGGGAGCTGTTTGTT. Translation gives CASTADRDRGNTGELFV.

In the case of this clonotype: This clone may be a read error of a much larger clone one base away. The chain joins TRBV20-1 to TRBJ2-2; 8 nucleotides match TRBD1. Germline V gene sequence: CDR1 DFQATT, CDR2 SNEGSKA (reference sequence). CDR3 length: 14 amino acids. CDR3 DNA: TGCACTGCTAGGCCCAGGGGGCGGACCGGGGAGCTGTTTTTT. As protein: CTARPRGRTGELFF.